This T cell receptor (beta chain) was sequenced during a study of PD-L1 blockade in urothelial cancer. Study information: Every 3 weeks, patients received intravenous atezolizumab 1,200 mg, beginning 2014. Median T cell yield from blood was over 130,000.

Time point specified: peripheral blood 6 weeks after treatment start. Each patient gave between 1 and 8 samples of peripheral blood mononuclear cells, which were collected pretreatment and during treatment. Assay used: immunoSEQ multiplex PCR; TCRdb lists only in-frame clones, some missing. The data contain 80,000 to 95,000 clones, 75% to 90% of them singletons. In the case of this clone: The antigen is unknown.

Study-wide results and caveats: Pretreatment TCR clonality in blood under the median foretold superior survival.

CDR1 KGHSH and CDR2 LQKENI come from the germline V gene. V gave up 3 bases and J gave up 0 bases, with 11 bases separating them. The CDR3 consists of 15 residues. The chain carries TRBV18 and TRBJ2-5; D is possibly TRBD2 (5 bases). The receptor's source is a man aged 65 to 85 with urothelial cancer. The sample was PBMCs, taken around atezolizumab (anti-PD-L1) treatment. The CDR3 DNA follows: TGTGCCAGCTCACCTCTGGCCGGGAACCAAGAGACCCAGTACTTC. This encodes CASSPLAGNQETQYF.